These 18 T cell receptor beta chains were sequenced from one sample in a study of T-cell memory formation after mild COVID-19. TCRdb reprocessed the 5' RACE reads via MiXCR and lists one record per CDR3 protein. The table includes around 250,000 distinct CDR3 sequences, around 10% detected once. Sequenced sample: PBMCs or a T cell subset sorted from them (not recorded which). These receptors originate from a man younger than 35 who had mild COVID-19 (a few samples of this study predate the infection). Cell type and time point are not known.

This clonotype was counted many times. This rearrangement joins TRBV6-5 to TRBJ1-1, with D tentatively TRBD1 (5 bases). The germline CDR1 and CDR2 sequences are MNHEY and SVGAGI. This CDR3 contains 17 residues. With 6 bases removed from V and 1 base from J, the gap between germline ends came to 21 bases. CDR3 DNA sequence: TGTGCCAGCAGGCCGCCTGTGGACACCAGGAGGAACACTGAAGCTTTCTTT. Amino acids: CASRPPVDTRRNTEAFF.

This clonotype was picked up many times. J is TRBJ2-1 and V is TRBV18, with 10 nucleotides matching TRBD2. From germline, CDR1 is KGHSH and CDR2 LQKENI. Losses at the gene ends were 1 base for V and 7 bases for J; bases not matched to a gene: 4. The CDR3 has 15 residues. The CDR3: CASSPLPAGGNEQFF. For the CDR3, the DNA is TGTGCCAGCTCACCACTGCCAGCGGGGGGGAATGAGCAGTTCTTC.

The genes are TRBV29-1 and TRBJ2-3; D tentatively fits TRBD1 or TRBD2 (5 bases each). Trimming removed 4 bases from V and 2 bases from J, with 10 bases in between. CDR3 length: 13 residues. Germline CDR1 is SQVTM and CDR2 is ANQGSEA. The CDR3 nucleotides read TGCAGCGTTGGAAGGGGACCCACAGATACGCAGTATTTT. This encodes CSVGRGPTDTQYF.

The J gene is TRBJ1-1, the V gene TRBV6-2 or TRBV6-3; 7 bases align to TRBD1. This CDR3 comprises 16 residues. With 5 bases clipped from V and 0 bases from J, the junction kept 9 bases outside the gene matches. Germline V gene data show CDR1 as MNHEY and CDR2 as SVGEGT. CDR3 sequence reads: CASSPHWDSLNTEAFF. DNA of the CDR3: TGTGCCAGCAGTCCTCATTGGGACAGCTTGAACACTGAAGCTTTCTTT.

The chain uses TRBV19 and TRBJ2-2; D is tentatively TRBD1 or TRBD2 (5 bases each). Germline V gives CDR1 LNHDA, CDR2 SQIVND (reference sequence). The CDR3 covers 14 residues. V lost 9 bases and J lost 4, with 15 bases in between. The CDR3 protein is CASRGEVGTGELFF. CDR3 bases: TGTGCCAGCAGAGGGGAAGTAGGCACCGGGGAGCTGTTTTTT.

This clonotype has ten or more counts. The chain uses TRBV6-4 and TRBJ2-3; TRBD2 matches 8 bases. The V and J ends lost 3 bases and 1 base, in that order; junction bases with no gene match: 0. There are 14 residues in the CDR3. CDR1 is MRHNA, CDR2 SNTAGT, per germline. CDR3 DNA: TGTGCCAGCAGTGAGCGGGGGGGCACAGATACGCAGTATTTT. Its protein is CASSERGGTDTQYF.

The chain uses TRBV28 and TRBJ2-5; D gene unclear. Trimming left V 8 bases short and J 4 bases short, with 8 bases between. Germline CDR1 reads MDHEN; CDR2 reads SYDVKM. The CDR3 runs to 11 residues. CDR3 region: CASRWGETQYF. CDR3 bases: TGTGCCAGCCGATGGGGAGAGACCCAGTACTTC.

This clonotype has just a few counts. V and J are TRBV11-2 and TRBJ2-3; D may be TRBD2 (6 bases). Deletions cut 2 bases from V and 2 bases from J, with 14 bases between. The CDR3 is 16 residues long. Germline CDR1 is SGHAT and CDR2 is FQNNGV. CDR3: CASSLYGGWDTDTQYF. CDR3 coding DNA: TGTGCCAGCAGCTTATACGGGGGATGGGACACAGATACGCAGTATTTT.

This clonotype was recorded a few times. The rearrangement links TRBV6-6 to TRBJ2-7; TRBD1 matches 9 bases. Germline CDR1 is MNHNY and CDR2 is SVGAGI (reference sequence). The trim removed 5 bases at V and 7 bases at J, leaving 6 bases unmatched. The length of the CDR3 is 13 residues. CDR3 protein: CASSPGTGLEQYV. The DNA for the CDR3 is TGTGCCAGCAGTCCCGGGACAGGGTTGGAGCAGTACGTC.

This clonotype was seen a few times. The chain uses TRBV6-5 and TRBJ2-3, with D unresolved. This CDR3 is 13 amino acids long. Trimming took 6 bases from V and 0 from J, leaving 7 bases between them. Germline CDR1 reads MNHEY; CDR2 reads SVGAGI. This CDR3 is CASRYLSTDTQYF. The CDR3 DNA reads as TGTGCCAGCAGGTACCTTAGCACAGATACGCAGTATTTT.

This clonotype turned up a few times. The rearrangement joins TRBV20-1 to TRBJ2-1; a possible D gene is TRBD2 (5 bases). There are 15 residues in the CDR3. The ends were cut back, 5 bases at V and 10 bases at J, with 24 bases in the middle. Germline CDR1 and CDR2: DFQATT and SNEGSKA (reference sequence). The CDR3, as DNA: TGCAGTGCTGGAGGCCTAAGCACGGGTAGTAGCGAGCAGTTCTTC. It is translated as CSAGGLSTGSSEQFF.

The sample holds many counts of this clonotype. The V and J genes are TRBV15 and TRBJ2-1; 7 bases line up with TRBD1. This CDR3 region has 16 residues. With 8 bases clipped from V and 7 bases from J, the junction kept 17 bases outside the gene matches. Per germline, CDR1 LNHNV and CDR2 YYDKDF (reference sequence). The CDR3 here is CATASPDRIELNEQFF. CDR3 DNA sequence: TGTGCCACCGCCTCCCCGGACAGGATAGAACTAAATGAGCAGTTCTTC. The full variable domain, in which reference TRBV15 and TRBJ2-1 provide the parts outside the CDR3, is DAMVIQNPRYQVTQFGKPVTLSCSQTLNHNVMYWYQQKSSQAPKLLFHYYDKDFNNEADTPDNFQSRRPNTSFCFLDIRSPGLGDTAMYLCATASPDRIELNEQFFGPGTRLTVL.

This clonotype was seen a handful of times. The V and J genes are TRBV6-5 and TRBJ2-2; 9 nucleotides align to TRBD2. The CDR3 loop spans 16 amino acids. V was clipped by 6 bases and J by 2 bases; unmatched bases: 7. Germline CDR1 and CDR2: MNHEY and SVGAGI. In nucleotides, the CDR3 is TGTGCCAGCAGACCCAGCGGGGGGTCAAACACCGGGGAGCTGTTTTTT. Its translation: CASRPSGGSNTGELFF.

This chain joins TRBV20-1 and TRBJ1-2, with D possibly being TRBD1 (5 bases). The CDR3 is made up of 14 amino acids. Germline V gives CDR1 DFQATT, CDR2 SNEGSKA (reference sequence). With 6 bases removed from V and 2 bases from J, the gap between germline ends came to 16 bases. The CDR3 DNA reads TGCAGTGCCACCGACCACACAGGCAACTATGGCTACACCTTC. Its translation is CSATDHTGNYGYTF.

This clonotype was seen only a few times. The chain has TRBV7-2 and TRBJ1-6; weak D call: TRBD1 (5 bases). Germline V gene data show CDR1 as SGHTA and CDR2 as FQGNSA. The V end lost 3 bases, the J end lost 9 bases, and 21 bases lay between the germline ends. This CDR3 comprises 17 residues. The CDR3 loop reads CASSLSFRDGRSSPLHF. The CDR3 bases are TGTGCCAGCAGCTTGTCATTTCGGGACGGGAGGAGTTCACCCCTCCACTTT.

The chain carries TRBV4-2 and TRBJ2-2; D possibly uses TRBD1 or TRBD2 (5 bases each). Trimming took 0 bases from V and 7 from J, leaving 18 bases between them. Germline V gene sequence: CDR1 LGHNA, CDR2 YNFKEQ. CDR3 length equals 17 residues. The CDR3 sequence is CASSQDRGQGISGELFF. The CDR3 DNA reads as TGTGCCAGCAGCCAAGATCGAGGGCAGGGTATAAGCGGGGAGCTGTTTTTT.

V is TRBV12-3 or TRBV12-4 and J is TRBJ2-3; D is perhaps TRBD2 (5 bases). V was clipped by 0 bases and J by 4 bases, with 8 bases between them. The CDR3 sequence is 14 residues long. This CDR3 is CASSLAGVADTQYF. DNA for the CDR3: TGTGCCAGCAGTTTAGCCGGGGTGGCAGATACGCAGTATTTT.

This clonotype was seen only a few times. The chain links TRBV2 to TRBJ2-7; no reliable D call. Germline CDR1 is SNHLY and CDR2 is FYNNEI. V was trimmed by 6 bases and J by 0 bases, leaving 9 bases between them. This CDR3 region has 13 residues. The CDR3 coding sequence is TGTGCCAGCAGCGGGCACCTCTCCTACGAGCAGTACGTC. Its translation: CASSGHLSYEQYV.